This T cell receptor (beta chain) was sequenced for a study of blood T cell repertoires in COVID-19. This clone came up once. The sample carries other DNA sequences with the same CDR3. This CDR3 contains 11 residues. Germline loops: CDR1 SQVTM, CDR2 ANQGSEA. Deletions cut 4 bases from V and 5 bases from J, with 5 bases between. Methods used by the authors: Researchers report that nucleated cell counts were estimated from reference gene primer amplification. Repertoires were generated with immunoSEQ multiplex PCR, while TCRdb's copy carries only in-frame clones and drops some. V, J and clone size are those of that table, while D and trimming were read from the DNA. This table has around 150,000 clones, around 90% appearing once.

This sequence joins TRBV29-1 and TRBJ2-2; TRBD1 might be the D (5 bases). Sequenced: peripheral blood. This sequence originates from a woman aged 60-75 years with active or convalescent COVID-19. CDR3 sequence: CSVAGTGELFF. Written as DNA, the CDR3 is TGCAGCGTTGCAGGGACCGGGGAGCTGTTTTTT.